Sequencing of this TCR beta chain was carried out in a study of molecular identifiers for immune sequencing clone quantification listed by TCRdb under 2018. Notes on the research overall: In a replicate experiment, RNA from roughly 21,000 or 96,000 naive CD8 T cells was split into five aliquots, four of which were sequenced. This methods study used CD8 T cells to benchmark TCR RNA copy counting and molecular-identifier clustering-based TCR repertoire sequencing (MIDCIRS).

This clonotype has more than one count but fewer than ten. This clone's antigen is unknown. The sample holds no much larger clone one base away, and base qualities are not on file. The paper as a whole reports these results and caveats: When barcode sub-clustering was not used, chimeric consensus sequences inflated TCR diversity, with chimeras reaching as high as 47%. Spiked-in Jurkat TCR RNA equivalent to a single cell was reported to be detectable even among over 800,000 naive CD8 T cells. The sizes of highly expanded clones could end up underestimated when identical TCR molecules share a barcode. Modeling estimated about 3 recovered TCR RNA copies per cell, compared with approximately 10 by digital PCR, which implies roughly 27% capture efficiency. Clones above 20 RNA copies held over 99% of molecules in CMV-specific effector cells but under 1% in naive cells. The naive libraries included spiked-in Jurkat TCR RNA (around 10 copies' worth), and this RNA is not part of the donor repertoire.

V loses 2 bases of germline sequence and J loses 2 bases, and the interval between the two ends is 5 bases. The CDR3 starts with the cysteine, ends with the phenylalanine, and has 12 residues. Just CDR3 DNA is preserved here, 36 bases in frame from base 1. As encoded in the germline V gene (reference sequence), CDR1 is GTSNPN while CDR2 is SVGIG. Naive CD8 T cell libraries were made from approximately 20,000 to 1,000,000 sorted cells using 10%, 30% or 50% of purified RNA. Naive CD8 T cells were FACS-sorted as CD8+CD4-CCR7+CD45RA+ on a BD FACSAria II into RLT Plus buffer. Detection sensitivity was tested by spiking Jurkat RNA equal to 9 to 10 TCR copies' worth into samples containing 20,000-1,000,000 naive CD8 T cells. CD8 T cells were enriched with RosetteSep CD8+ T Cell Enrichment Cocktail and Ficoll-Paque, followed by ACK red cell lysis. The library was produced with PCR. Sequencing was performed on a NextSeq 500. Bulk TCR libraries were generated as previously described, with the TCR primers listed in Table S5 used. Purification of total RNA was performed with the Qiagen AllPrep DNA/RNA kit. Before analysis, reads from multiple sequencing runs of the same library were pooled. The study's own analysis went as follows. Reads were retained only if an exact TCR constant sequence was present, and the retained reads were trimmed to 150 nt and grouped according to their 12-nt molecular barcodes. Within each barcode group, reads were sub-clustered at a 15% Levenshtein threshold, and quality-weighted consensus sequences were built per RNA molecule. Non-functional sequences were removed, as were lower-count sequences one edit away from another. Based on fitting two negative binomial distributions, any barcode sub-cluster with under 20% of the maximum read count was discarded. The raw public data were reprocessed by TCRdb itself: fastp quality trimming at Q25, MiXCR clonotype calling, in-frame beta chains only. Every entry covers one CDR3 protein and lists the most common genes and DNA from its rows. The authors' filters were not applied to this entry. The sample contains approximately 590,000 distinct CDR3 sequences, 25% of them found a single time. About 0.81% of the sample belongs to the ten largest clones.

The rearrangement joined TRBV30 to TRBJ2-3, with the D gene not clear enough to name. The sequencing sample was made of naive CD8+ T cells from blood, with Jurkat cell RNA spiked in. Interpreted using the paper, the cell subset or site label stands for: FACS-sorted CD8+CD4-CCR7+CD45RA+ naive T cells. The receptor was isolated from a human donor in good health. Some libraries in this study had Jurkat cell RNA spiked in. At the DNA level, the sequence is TGTGCCTGGAGTTTGGCCACAGATACGCAGTATTTT. It translates as CAWSLATDTQYF.